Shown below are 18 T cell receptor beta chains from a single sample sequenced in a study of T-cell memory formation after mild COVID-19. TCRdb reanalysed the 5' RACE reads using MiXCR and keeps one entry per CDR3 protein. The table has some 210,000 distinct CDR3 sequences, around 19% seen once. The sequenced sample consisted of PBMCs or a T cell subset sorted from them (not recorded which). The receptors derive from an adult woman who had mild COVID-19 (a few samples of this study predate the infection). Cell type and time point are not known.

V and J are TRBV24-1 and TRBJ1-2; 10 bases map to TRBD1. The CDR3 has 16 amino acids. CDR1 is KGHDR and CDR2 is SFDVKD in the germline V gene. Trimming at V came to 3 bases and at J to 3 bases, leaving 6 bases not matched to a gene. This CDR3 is CATSDPRTGGDYGYTF. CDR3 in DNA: TGTGCCACCAGTGATCCTCGGACAGGGGGGGACTATGGCTACACCTTC.

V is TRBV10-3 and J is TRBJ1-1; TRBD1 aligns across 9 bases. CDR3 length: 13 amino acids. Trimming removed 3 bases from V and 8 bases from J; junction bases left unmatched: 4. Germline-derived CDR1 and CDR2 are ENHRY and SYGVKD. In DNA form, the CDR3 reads TGTGCCATCAGTGACCGCGGACAGGGGGAAGCTTTCTTT. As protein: CAISDRGQGEAFF.

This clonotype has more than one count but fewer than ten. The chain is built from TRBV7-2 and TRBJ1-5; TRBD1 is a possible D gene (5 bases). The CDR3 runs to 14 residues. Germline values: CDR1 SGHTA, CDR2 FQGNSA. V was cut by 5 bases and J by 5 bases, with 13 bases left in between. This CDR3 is CASSPGTEYQPQHF. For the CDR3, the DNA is TGTGCCAGCAGCCCCGGGACCGAGTATCAGCCCCAGCATTTT.

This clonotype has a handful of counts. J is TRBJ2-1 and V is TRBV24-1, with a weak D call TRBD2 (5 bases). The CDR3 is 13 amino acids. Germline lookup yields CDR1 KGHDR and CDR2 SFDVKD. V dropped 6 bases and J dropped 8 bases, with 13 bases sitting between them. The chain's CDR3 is CATSRGFSYEQFF. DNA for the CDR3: TGTGCCACCAGTCGGGGATTCTCGTATGAGCAGTTCTTC.

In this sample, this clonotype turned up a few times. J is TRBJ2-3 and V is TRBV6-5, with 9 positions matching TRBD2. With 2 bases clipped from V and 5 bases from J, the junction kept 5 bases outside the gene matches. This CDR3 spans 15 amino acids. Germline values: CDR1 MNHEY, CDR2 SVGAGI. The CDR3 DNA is TGTGCCAGCAGTTACAAGCGGGGGGCCCTAGATACGCAGTATTTT. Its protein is CASSYKRGALDTQYF.

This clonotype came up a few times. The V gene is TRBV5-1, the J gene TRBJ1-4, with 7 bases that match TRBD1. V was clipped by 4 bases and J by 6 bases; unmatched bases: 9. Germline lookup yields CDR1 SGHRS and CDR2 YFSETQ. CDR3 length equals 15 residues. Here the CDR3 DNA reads TGCGCCAGCAGCCAACAGGGGACGATGGATGAAAAACTGTTTTTT. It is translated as CASSQQGTMDEKLFF.

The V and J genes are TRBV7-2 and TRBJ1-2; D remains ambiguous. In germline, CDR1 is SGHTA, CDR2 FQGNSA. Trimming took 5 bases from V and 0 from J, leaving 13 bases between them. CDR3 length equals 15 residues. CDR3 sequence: CASSPYIETNYGYTF. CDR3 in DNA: TGTGCCAGCAGCCCGTATATAGAAACTAACTATGGCTACACCTTC. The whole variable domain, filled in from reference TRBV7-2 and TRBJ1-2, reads GAGVSQSPSNKVTEKGKDVELRCDPISGHTALYWYRQSLGQGLEFLIYFQGNSAPDKSGLPSDRFSAERTGGSVSTLTIQRTQQEDSAVYLCASSPYIETNYGYTFGSGTRLTVV.

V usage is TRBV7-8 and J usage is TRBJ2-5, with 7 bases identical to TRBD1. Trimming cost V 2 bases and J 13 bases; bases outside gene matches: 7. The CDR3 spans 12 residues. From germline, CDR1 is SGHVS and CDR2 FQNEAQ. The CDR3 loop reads CASSLRTGQPYF. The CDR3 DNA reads TGTGCCAGCAGCTTACGAACGGGACAGCCGTACTTC.

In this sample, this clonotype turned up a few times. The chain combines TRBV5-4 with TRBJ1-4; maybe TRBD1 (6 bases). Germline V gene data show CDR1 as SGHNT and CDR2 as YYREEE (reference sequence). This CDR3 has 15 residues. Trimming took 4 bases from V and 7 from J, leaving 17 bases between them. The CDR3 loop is CASSSQGTASEKLFF. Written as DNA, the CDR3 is TGTGCCAGCAGCAGCCAGGGGACGGCAAGTGAAAAACTGTTTTTT.

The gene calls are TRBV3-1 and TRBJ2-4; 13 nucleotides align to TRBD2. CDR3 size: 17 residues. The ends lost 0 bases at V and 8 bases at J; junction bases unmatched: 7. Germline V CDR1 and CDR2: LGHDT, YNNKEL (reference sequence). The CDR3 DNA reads TGTGCCAGCAGCCAAGATAGGACTAGCGGGAGACGGCACATTCAGTACTTC. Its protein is CASSQDRTSGRRHIQYF. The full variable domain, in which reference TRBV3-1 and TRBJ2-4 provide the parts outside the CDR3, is DTAVSQTPKYLVTQMGNDKSIKCEQNLGHDTMYWYKQDSKKFLKIMFSYNNKELIINETVPNRFSPKSPDKAHLNLHINSLELGDSAVYFCASSQDRTSGRRHIQYFGAGTRLSVL.

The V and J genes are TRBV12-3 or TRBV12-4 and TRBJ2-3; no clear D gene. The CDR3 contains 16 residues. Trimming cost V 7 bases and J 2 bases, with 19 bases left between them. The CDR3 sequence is CASIIGSLSITDTQYF. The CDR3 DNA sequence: TGTGCCAGCATTATCGGCAGTCTAAGTATCACAGATACGCAGTATTTT.

As DNA, the CDR3 is TGTGCCAGCAAAATTCTCAGCTCTGGGGCCAACGTCCTGACTTTC. It translates to CASKILSSGANVLTF. The V and J genes are TRBV2 and TRBJ2-6, with D uncertain. The V and J ends lost 7 bases and 0 bases respectively, with 10 bases between them. This CDR3 comprises 15 residues. Germline lookup yields CDR1 SNHLY and CDR2 FYNNEI. The full variable domain, in which reference TRBV2 and TRBJ2-6 provide the parts outside the CDR3, is EPEVTQTPSHQVTQMGQEVILRCVPISNHLYFYWYRQILGQKVEFLVSFYNNEISEKSEIFDDQFSVERPDGSNFTLKIRSTKLEDSAMYFCASKILSSGANVLTFGAGSRLTVL.

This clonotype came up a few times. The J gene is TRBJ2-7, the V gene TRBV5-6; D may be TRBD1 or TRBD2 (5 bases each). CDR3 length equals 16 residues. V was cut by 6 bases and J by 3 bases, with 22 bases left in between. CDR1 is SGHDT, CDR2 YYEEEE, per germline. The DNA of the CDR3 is TGTGCCAGCACCGACGGGACGACCGCTCTTGTCTACGAGCAGTACTTC. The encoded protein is CASTDGTTALVYEQYF.

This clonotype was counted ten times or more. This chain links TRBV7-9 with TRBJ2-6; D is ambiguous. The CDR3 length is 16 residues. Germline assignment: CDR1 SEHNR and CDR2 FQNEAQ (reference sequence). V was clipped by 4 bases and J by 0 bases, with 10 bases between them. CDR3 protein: CASSSWGSSGANVLTF. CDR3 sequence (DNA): TGTGCCAGCAGCTCATGGGGTAGCTCTGGGGCCAACGTCCTGACTTTC.

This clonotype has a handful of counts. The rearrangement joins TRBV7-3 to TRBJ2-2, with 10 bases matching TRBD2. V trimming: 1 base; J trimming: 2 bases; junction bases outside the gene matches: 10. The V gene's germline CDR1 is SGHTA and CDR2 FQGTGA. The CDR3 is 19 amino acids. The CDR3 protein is CASSLISALAGYNTGELFF. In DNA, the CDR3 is TGTGCCAGCAGCTTAATCTCCGCACTAGCGGGATATAACACCGGGGAGCTGTTTTTT.

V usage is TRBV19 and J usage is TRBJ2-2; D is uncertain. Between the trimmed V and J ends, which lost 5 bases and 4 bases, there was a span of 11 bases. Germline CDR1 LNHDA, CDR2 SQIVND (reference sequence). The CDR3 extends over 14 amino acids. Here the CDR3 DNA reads TGTGCCAGTAGTGACGTTTATGGCACCGGGGAGCTGTTTTTT. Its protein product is CASSDVYGTGELFF.

CDR3 sequence reads: CASSLGGGVYGYTF. The DNA of the CDR3 is TGCGCCAGCAGCTTAGGCGGGGGCGTCTATGGCTACACCTTC. This chain connects TRBV5-1 to TRBJ1-2, with a possible D match to TRBD1 (6 bases). Per the germline V gene, CDR1 is SGHRS and CDR2 is YFSETQ. The V end was cut by 2 bases, the J end by 4 bases, with 12 bases between. The CDR3 sequence is 14 residues long.

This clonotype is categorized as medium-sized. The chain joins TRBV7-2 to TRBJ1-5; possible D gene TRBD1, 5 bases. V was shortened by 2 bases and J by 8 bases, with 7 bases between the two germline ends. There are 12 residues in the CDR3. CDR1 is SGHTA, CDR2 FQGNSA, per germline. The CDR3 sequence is CASSLPGEPQHF. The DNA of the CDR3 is TGTGCCAGCAGCTTACCGGGGGAGCCCCAGCATTTT.